This note documents a single TCR beta chain sequence. The entry originates in a study of control samples from healthy donors and cancer patients. Sequencing was performed with immunoSEQ multiplex PCR; in TCRdb, only in-frame clones are kept and a portion is missing. The sample yields 140,000 to 150,000 clones, around 90% seen once. Trimming removed 6 bases at V and 5 bases at J, with 9 bases between. The germline gives CDR1 MGHDK, CDR2 SYGVNS. The CDR3 spans 12 residues. The rearrangement links TRBV25-1 to TRBJ2-3; no clear D. The TCR originated in a man aged 25 to 40 in good health. The sequencing sample was made of blood. CDR3 amino acids: CASRSSRDTQYF. CDR3 DNA sequence: TGTGCCAGCAGGTCTTCTAGAGATACGCAGTATTTT.